This TCR beta chain was identified in a study of blood T cell repertoires in COVID-19. Study at large: In each case, the material was cDNA or gDNA derived from T cells, B-cell-depleted T cells, or PBMCs.

Measured with immunoSEQ multiplex PCR; TCRdb has only the in-frame clones, and not every one. The sample gives around 150,000 clones, over 80% of which show up once; under 3% is in the top ten. The specimen was peripheral blood. The receptor was isolated from a man between 45 and 60 years old with active COVID-19.

CDR3 in amino acids: CASSQRGEQFF. The DNA for the CDR3 is TGTGCCAGCAGCCAGCGGGGGGAGCAGTTCTTC. This chain joins TRBV6-5 and TRBJ2-1, with 8 positions matching TRBD2. The V gene's germline CDR1 is MNHEY and CDR2 SVGAGI. V was clipped by 6 bases and J by 10 bases; unmatched bases: 2. The CDR3 is 11 residues long.